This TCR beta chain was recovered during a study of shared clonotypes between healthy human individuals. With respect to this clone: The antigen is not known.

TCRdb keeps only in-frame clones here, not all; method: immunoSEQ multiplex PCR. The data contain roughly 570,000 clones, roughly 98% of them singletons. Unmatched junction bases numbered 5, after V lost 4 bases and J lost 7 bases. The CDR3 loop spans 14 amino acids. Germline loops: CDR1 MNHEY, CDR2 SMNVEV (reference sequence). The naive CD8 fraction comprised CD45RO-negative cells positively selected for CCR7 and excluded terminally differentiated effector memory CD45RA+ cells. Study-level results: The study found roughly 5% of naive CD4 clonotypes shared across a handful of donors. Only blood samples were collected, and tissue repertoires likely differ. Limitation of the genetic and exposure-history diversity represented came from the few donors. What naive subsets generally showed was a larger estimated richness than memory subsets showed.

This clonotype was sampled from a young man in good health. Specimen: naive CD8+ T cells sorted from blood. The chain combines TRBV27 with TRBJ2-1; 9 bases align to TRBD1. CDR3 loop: CASSSGTGSNEQFF. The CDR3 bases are TGTGCCAGCAGTTCCGGGACAGGGTCGAATGAGCAGTTCTTC.